The clone carrying this T cell receptor (beta chain) showed up just once. The antigen remains undetermined. These data come from a study of shared clonotypes between healthy human individuals. Findings of the study overall: Non-shared clonotypes were found to have lower generation probabilities than the clonotypes that were shared by all four of the sorted-subset donors. Relative to memory subsets, naive subsets generally showed larger estimated richness. The sole specimen, blood, was sampled, and tissue repertoires likely differ.

V was clipped by 4 bases and J by 6 bases; unmatched bases: 9. Germline CDR1 is PRHDT and CDR2 is FYEKMQ (reference sequence). The CDR3 loop spans 14 amino acids. Original data processing: ImmunoSEQ output held junction-only sequences without quality scores, so filtering differed. Here immunoSEQ multiplex PCR was the method, and the copy in TCRdb shows in-frame clones only, minus some. For V, J and clone size, that table is used; D and trimming come from the DNA. The sample carries about 1.1 million clones, 70% to 80% recorded once. V gene TRBV13 combines with J gene TRBJ2-7, with 7 positions matching TRBD2. This TCR was recovered from a man younger than 30 in good health. Some clones in this sample may be carry-over from other donors' samples. Sequencing was done on a sample of memory CD4+ T cells from PBMCs. As to subset: CD45RA-negative fraction. The CDR3 DNA reads TGTGCCAGCAGCTCCGTTGCTAGCGGACCCGAGCAGTACTTC. Its protein is CASSSVASGPEQYF.